The 31 T cell receptor beta chains below were found in one sample sequenced in a study of shared clonotypes between healthy human individuals. Clones were sequenced by immunoSEQ multiplex PCR, and TCRdb holds only the in-frame ones, with some missing. Counted here are more than 2 million clones, 95% occurring once; the ten biggest clones make up approximately 0.13%. The sample consisted of naive CD4+ T cells sorted from blood. Subset in this sample: CD45RA+ positively selected. Receptors were obtained from a man aged 18 to 29 in good health.

The rearrangement joins TRBV5-1 to TRBJ2-1; TRBD2 aligns across 13 bases. Germline CDR1 SGHRS, CDR2 YFSETQ. The length of the CDR3 is 16 residues. V gave up 0 bases and J gave up 6 bases; unmatched junction bases: 3. The CDR3 coding sequence is TGCGCCAGCAGCTTGGGTGGGACTAGCGGGACCAATGAGCAGTTCTTC. As protein: CASSLGGTSGTNEQFF.

J is TRBJ2-7 and V is TRBV6-1; TRBD1 aligns across 8 bases. Looked up from germline, CDR1 is MNHNS and CDR2 is SASEGT. V dropped 9 bases and J dropped 3; count of bases not matched to a gene: 7. This CDR3 comprises 13 residues. The CDR3: CASTGQGFYEQYF. As DNA, the CDR3 is TGTGCCAGTACCGGACAGGGATTCTACGAGCAGTACTTC.

The CDR3 coding sequence is TGTGCCAGCCTGGAACAGATCAGCTCCTACGAGCAGTACTTC. As protein: CASLEQISSYEQYF. The genes are TRBV6-1 and TRBJ2-7, with D hard to call. V shed 8 bases and J shed 0 bases, with 14 bases lying between them. The V gene's germline CDR1 is MNHNS and CDR2 SASEGT. CDR3 size: 14 residues.

This clone was detected a few times. The chain joins TRBV28 to TRBJ1-1, with a possible D match to TRBD1 (5 bases). This CDR3 is built from 17 residues. Trimming removed 2 bases at V and 0 bases at J, with 16 bases between. Germline CDR1 MDHEN, CDR2 SYDVKM. The CDR3 DNA sequence: TGTGCCAGCAGTTTAATCGGGGGAAGGGGAATGAACACTGAAGCTTTCTTT. Translating gives CASSLIGGRGMNTEAFF.

This chain connects TRBV10-2 to TRBJ2-5, with D unclear. The CDR3 consists of 12 residues. Germline V gene sequence: CDR1 WSHSY, CDR2 SAAADI. V was shortened by 2 bases and J by 4 bases, with 5 bases between the two germline ends. CDR3 in amino acids: CASSEGRETQYF. In nucleotides, the CDR3 is TGCGCCAGCAGTGAGGGCAGAGAGACCCAGTACTTC.

V is TRBV7-9 and J is TRBJ1-6; D not resolved. Germline CDR1 and CDR2: SEHNR and FQNEAQ (reference sequence). This CDR3 has 15 residues. V shed 1 base and J shed 7 bases, with 11 bases lying between them. The CDR3 region has the DNA TGTGCCAGCAGCTTAGGGGCCAGAAAAAATTCACCCCTCCACTTT. It yields the protein CASSLGARKNSPLHF.

The V and J genes are TRBV4-1 and TRBJ2-2; TRBD2 matches 10 bases. Germline CDR1 MGHRA, CDR2 YSYEKL. The CDR3 totals 16 residues. After removal of 0 bases from V and 9 bases from J, the junction contained 7 bases not matched to a gene. The CDR3 loop reads CASSQELAGSHRELFF. The DNA of the CDR3 is TGCGCCAGCAGCCAAGAACTAGCGGGGTCCCACCGGGAGCTGTTTTTT.

The rearrangement links TRBV18 to TRBJ1-5; D is unresolved. The ends were cut back, 2 bases at V and 7 bases at J, with 9 bases in the middle. The CDR3 contains 13 residues. Germline V gene sequence: CDR1 KGHSH, CDR2 LQKENI. Here the CDR3 reads CASSPDTYQPQHF. The CDR3, as DNA: TGTGCCAGCTCACCAGACACGTACCAGCCCCAGCATTTT.

V and J are TRBV15 and TRBJ2-7; D is perhaps TRBD1 (5 bases). Germline V lookup: CDR1 LNHNV, CDR2 YYDKDF (reference sequence). CDR3 length: 14 amino acids. V was shortened by 0 bases and J by 6 bases, with 12 bases between the two germline ends. The CDR3 sequence: CATSRDQGSIEQYF. CDR3 sequence (DNA): TGTGCCACCAGCAGAGATCAGGGATCCATCGAGCAGTACTTC.

V usage is TRBV5-1 and J usage is TRBJ2-7, with 11 nucleotides matching TRBD2. Looked up from germline, CDR1 is SGHRS and CDR2 is YFSETQ. This CDR3 spans 15 amino acids. With V trimmed by 1 base and J by 5 bases, 5 bases remained unmatched. Here the CDR3 reads CASSLLLAGADEQYF. CDR3 DNA: TGCGCCAGCAGCTTGTTACTAGCGGGAGCAGACGAGCAGTACTTC.

CDR3 bases: TGTGCCAGCAGTCCGTCCCGGGACTTAGCCTACTTC. It translates to CASSPSRDLAYF. This rearrangement joins TRBV28 to TRBJ2-7; possibly TRBD2 for D (6 bases). The germline V gene encodes CDR1 MDHEN and CDR2 SYDVKM. V dropped 5 bases and J dropped 13 bases, with 18 bases sitting between them. This CDR3 region has 12 residues.

Worth noting for this clone: Other DNA sequences within the sample encode an identical CDR3. V is TRBV5-1 and J is TRBJ2-7; 10 bases agree with TRBD1. V dropped 3 bases and J dropped 3; count of bases not matched to a gene: 0. Per the germline V gene, CDR1 is SGHRS and CDR2 is YFSETQ. The length of the CDR3 is 13 residues. The DNA for the CDR3 is TGCGCCAGCAGCTGGGACAGGGGCTACGAGCAGTACTTC. It translates to CASSWDRGYEQYF.

The CDR3 protein is CASSFNLDPPEAQYF. The CDR3 DNA reads as TGCGCCAGCAGCTTTAATCTTGACCCGCCCGAGGCGCAGTATTTT. The chain recombines TRBV5-1 with TRBJ2-3; D remains unclear. V gave up 2 bases and J gave up 10 bases, with 20 bases separating them. The CDR3 covers 15 residues. CDR1 is SGHRS, CDR2 YFSETQ, per germline.

Written as DNA, the CDR3 is TGTGCCAGCAGTTACAGGGAAGGAACCGGGGAGCTGTTTTTT. This gives the protein CASSYREGTGELFF. The chain has TRBV6-5 and TRBJ2-2; D is undetermined. Trimming shortened V by 2 bases and J by 5 bases, and 9 bases separated the two germline ends. The CDR3 consists of 14 residues. CDR1 MNHEY and CDR2 SVGAGI come from the germline V gene.

This chain joins TRBV4-1 and TRBJ2-1; unclear D gene. Trimming took off 1 base at V and 2 bases at J, with 9 bases between the two ends. CDR1 is MGHRA and CDR2 is YSYEKL in the germline V gene. This CDR3 is 15 amino acids long. Here the CDR3 reads CASSQVRGTYNEQFF. The CDR3 nucleotides are TGCGCCAGCAGCCAAGTCCGCGGAACCTACAATGAGCAGTTCTTC.

This chain's CDR3 is CASSLRGGENQPQHF. The CDR3 DNA is TGTGCCAGCAGCTTGCGGGGAGGGGAAAATCAGCCCCAGCATTTT. The chain carries TRBV7-2 and TRBJ1-5, with a tentative D call TRBD1 (5 bases). The CDR3 runs to 15 residues. Trimming shortened V by 3 bases and J by 4 bases, and 13 bases separated the two germline ends. Germline CDR1 reads SGHTA; CDR2 reads FQGNSA.

The genes are TRBV5-4 and TRBJ2-3; 8 bases agree with TRBD2. The germline V gene has CDR1 SGHNT and CDR2 YYREEE (reference sequence). CDR3 length: 14 residues. V was pared by 6 bases and J by 9 bases, with 12 bases of the junction left unmatched. CDR3 bases: TGTGCCAGCACCCCGGGGGGGCCTCGACCAACGCAGTATTTT. Its translation is CASTPGGPRPTQYF. Filled out from reference TRBV5-4 and TRBJ2-3, the complete variable domain reads ETGVTQSPTHLIKTRGQQVTLRCSSQSGHNTVSWYQQALGQGPQFIFQYYREEENGRGNFPPRFSGLQFPNYSSELNVNALELDDSALYLCASTPGGPRPTQYFGPGTRLTVL.

The chain uses TRBV5-6 and TRBJ1-6; 7 nucleotides align to TRBD1. In germline, CDR1 is SGHDT, CDR2 YYEEEE. CDR3 length equals 15 residues. The trim removed 3 bases at V and 5 bases at J, leaving 5 bases unmatched. The CDR3 region is CASSYDRANNSPLHF. Written as DNA, the CDR3 is TGTGCCAGCAGCTACGACAGGGCGAATAATTCACCCCTCCACTTT.

This clone showed up just once. Other DNA sequences in this sample translate to the same CDR3. V gene TRBV7-9 combines with J gene TRBJ2-1, with TRBD2 matching over 8 bases. V lost 5 bases and J lost 3; bases outside the gene matches: 6. Germline V gene sequence: CDR1 SEHNR, CDR2 FQNEAQ (reference sequence). The CDR3 is 15 amino acids. The CDR3 sequence is CASSLSSGGYNEQFF. The CDR3 DNA is TGTGCCAGCAGCCTCTCGAGCGGGGGCTACAATGAGCAGTTCTTC.

This rearrangement joins TRBV6-1 to TRBJ2-2; 8 nucleotides match TRBD1. J was trimmed by 3 bases and V by 4 bases; bases with no gene match: 4. Germline CDR1 and CDR2: MNHNS and SASEGT. The CDR3 loop spans 15 amino acids. The CDR3 region is CASSGQGADTGELFF. The CDR3 bases are TGTGCCAGCAGTGGCCAGGGGGCAGACACCGGGGAGCTGTTTTTT.

J is TRBJ2-1 and V is TRBV7-3; 7 positions match TRBD1. Germline CDR1 SGHTA, CDR2 FQGTGA. The CDR3 runs to 13 residues. With V trimmed by 6 bases and J by 4 bases, 3 bases remained unmatched. In nucleotides, the CDR3 is TGTGCCAGCAGTCAGGGACAGTACAATGAGCAGTTCTTC. This codes for CASSQGQYNEQFF.

The gene calls are TRBV6-5 and TRBJ2-2; TRBD1 agrees at 9 bases. V lost 6 bases, J lost 4 bases, and 6 bases stayed unmatched. Per the germline V gene, CDR1 is MNHEY and CDR2 is SVGAGI. CDR3 length: 15 amino acids. This chain's CDR3 is CASRSGTGITGELFF. CDR3 sequence (DNA): TGTGCCAGCAGGTCCGGGACAGGGATCACCGGGGAGCTGTTTTTT.

The chain employs TRBV9 and TRBJ2-6, with 7 positions matching TRBD2. CDR1 and CDR2 (germline): SGDLS, YYNGEE. This CDR3 is 17 amino acids long. With V trimmed by 0 bases and J by 2 bases, 5 bases remained unmatched. CDR3 region: CASSVASGTAGANVLTF. As DNA, the CDR3 is TGTGCCAGCAGCGTAGCGAGCGGGACGGCTGGGGCCAACGTCCTGACTTTC.

The chain recombines TRBV28 with TRBJ1-3; 9 nucleotides align to TRBD1. Germline V lookup: CDR1 MDHEN, CDR2 SYDVKM. The CDR3 contains 18 residues. J was trimmed by 1 base and V by 4 bases; bases with no gene match: 11. The CDR3 DNA is TGTGCCAGCAGTTCCGGACAGGGGCGAGACTTTTCTGGAAACACCATATATTTT. This sequence encodes CASSSGQGRDFSGNTIYF.

CDR3 protein: CATSRDLVSEKLFF. Written as DNA, the CDR3 is TGTGCCACCAGCAGAGATCTGGTCTCTGAAAAACTGTTTTTT. The V call is TRBV15, the J call TRBJ1-4; D is unresolved. The CDR3 length is 14 residues. Deletions cut 0 bases from V and 7 bases from J, with 9 bases between. Germline assignment: CDR1 LNHNV and CDR2 YYDKDF (reference sequence).

The V and J genes are TRBV4-2 and TRBJ1-3; D remains ambiguous. With 1 base removed from V and 2 bases from J, the gap between germline ends came to 9 bases. This CDR3 contains 15 residues. Germline V gene data show CDR1 as LGHNA and CDR2 as YNFKEQ. In DNA form, the CDR3 reads TGTGCCAGCAGCCAAGTGCAAAACACTGGAAACACCATATATTTT. Translating gives CASSQVQNTGNTIYF.

V gene TRBV6-5 combines with J gene TRBJ2-3; no reliable D call. Germline V gene lookup returns CDR1 MNHEY and CDR2 SVGAGI. Deletions cut 2 bases from V and 1 base from J, with 7 bases between. The CDR3 runs 14 residues. Written as DNA, the CDR3 is TGTGCCAGCAGTTACGTGACTGGCACAGATACGCAGTATTTT. This gives the protein CASSYVTGTDTQYF.

V usage is TRBV7-9 and J usage is TRBJ2-3; no firm D call. The germline V and J ends were trimmed by 5 bases and 2 bases, with 17 bases remaining between them. Germline CDR1 reads SEHNR; CDR2 reads FQNEAQ (reference sequence). The CDR3 is made up of 16 amino acids. CDR3 sequence: CASSALVDLNTDTQYF. In nucleotides, the CDR3 is TGTGCCAGCAGCGCGTTAGTCGATCTAAACACAGATACGCAGTATTTT.

V and J are TRBV4-1 and TRBJ1-3, with D maybe TRBD1 (5 bases). Germline V CDR1 and CDR2: MGHRA, YSYEKL. Trimming stripped 3 bases from V and 2 bases from J, with 8 bases between. The CDR3 is made up of 14 amino acids. The CDR3 DNA is TGCGCCAGCAGCCAGACAGTCGCTGGAAACACCATATATTTT. This sequence encodes CASSQTVAGNTIYF.

Notes on this clone: Distinct nucleotide sequences in the sample also encode this CDR3. The chain carries TRBV6-5 and TRBJ2-3; D uncertain. The V gene lost 0 bases and the J gene lost 0 bases, with 7 bases spanning the gap. Looked up from germline, CDR1 is MNHEY and CDR2 is SVGAGI. This CDR3 has 15 residues. The CDR3 sequence: CASSYSSASTDTQYF. The DNA for the CDR3 is TGTGCCAGCAGTTACTCTTCAGCGAGCACAGATACGCAGTATTTT.

The gene calls are TRBV6-5 and TRBJ2-5; D tentatively reads TRBD1 or TRBD2 (5 bases each). Germline V gene sequence: CDR1 MNHEY, CDR2 SVGAGI. Trimming took off 5 bases at V and 5 bases at J, with 15 bases between the two ends. This CDR3 spans 14 amino acids. The CDR3 DNA reads TGTGCCAGCAGTGCCGGGGACGGATTTGAGACCCAGTACTTC. Amino acids: CASSAGDGFETQYF.